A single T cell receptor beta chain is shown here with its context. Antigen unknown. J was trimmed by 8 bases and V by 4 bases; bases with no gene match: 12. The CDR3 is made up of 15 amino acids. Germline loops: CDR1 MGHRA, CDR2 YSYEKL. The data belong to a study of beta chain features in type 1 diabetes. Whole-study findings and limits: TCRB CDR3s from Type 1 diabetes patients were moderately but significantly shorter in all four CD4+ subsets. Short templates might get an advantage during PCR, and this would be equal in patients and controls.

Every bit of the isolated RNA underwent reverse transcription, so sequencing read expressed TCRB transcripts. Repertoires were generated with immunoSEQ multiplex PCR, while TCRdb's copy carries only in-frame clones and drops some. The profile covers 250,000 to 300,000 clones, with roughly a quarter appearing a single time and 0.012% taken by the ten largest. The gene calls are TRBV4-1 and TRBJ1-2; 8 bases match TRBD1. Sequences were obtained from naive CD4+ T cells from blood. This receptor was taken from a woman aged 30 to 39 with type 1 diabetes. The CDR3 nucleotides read TGCGCCAGCAGCCGCACCGGGACAGGCGTATTAGGCTACACCTTC. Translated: CASSRTGTGVLGYTF.